Listed below are T cell receptor beta chains from one sample, sequenced in a study. Each CDR3 protein is one row after TCRdb ran MiXCR on the RT-PCR reads. The top ten clones hold just over 3.5% of a sample with approximately 720,000 distinct CDR3 sequences, around 14% of them seen once. Sequenced sample: memory CD4+ T cells from blood. The receptors were sampled from a female donor in good health, serving as a healthy control. Each CDR3 is given with its conserved first and last residue. D genes are given only for firm matches. Some rows mark clone size as missing; the rest say once, few, many or name a class of expanded clone.

j_call | clone_size | d_call | v_call | cdr3_aa | cdr3_nt
TRBJ2-1 | NA | TRBD2 | TRBV19 | CASSPRTSKNEQFF | TGTGCCAGTAGTCCCCGGACTAGTAAGAATGAGCAGTTCTTC
TRBJ2-1 | NA | TRBD1 | TRBV7-2 | CASSPVDRVTYNEQFF | TGTGCCAGCAGCCCAGTGGACAGGGTCACCTACAATGAGCAGTTCTTC
TRBJ2-1 | NA | NA | TRBV5-1 | CASSLGGVNNEQFF | TGCGCCAGCAGCTTGGGCGGGGTAAACAATGAGCAGTTCTTC
TRBJ1-3 | many | TRBD1 | TRBV7-8 | CASSLPQGDSGNTIYF | TGTGCCAGCAGCTTACCCCAGGGGGACTCTGGAAACACCATATATTTT
TRBJ1-5 | many | NA | TRBV6-2/TRBV6-3 | CASRAAGGGQPQHF | TGTGCCAGCAGGGCTGCGGGGGGCGGACAGCCCCAGCATTTT
TRBJ1-2 | few | TRBD1 | TRBV20-1 | CSAYGQGHGYTF | TGCAGTGCTTACGGACAGGGCCATGGCTACACCTTC
TRBJ2-5 | few | TRBD2 | TRBV5-1 | CASSSTGTKQETQYF | TGCGCCAGCAGCTCAACCGGGACTAAGCAAGAGACCCAGTACTTC
TRBJ2-7 | many | TRBD1 | TRBV10-3 | CAISSEDRASEQYF | TGTGCCATCAGCAGTGAGGACAGGGCTTCCGAGCAGTACTTC
TRBJ2-2 | NA | NA | TRBV19 | CASRTRQAGELFF | TGTGCCAGTAGGACCAGACAGGCCGGGGAGCTGTTTTTT
TRBJ2-6 | few | NA | TRBV7-2 | CASSSRPGSNVLTF | TGTGCCAGCAGCTCCCGGCCAGGGTCCAACGTCCTGACTTTC
TRBJ2-3 | NA | NA | TRBV20-1 | CSAQLGSDTQYF | TGCAGTGCCCAATTGGGATCTGATACGCAGTATTTT
TRBJ2-1 | few | NA | TRBV7-9 | CASSPGTFNEQFF | TGTGCCAGCAGCCCCGGGACGTTCAATGAGCAGTTCTTC
TRBJ2-5 | many | TRBD2 | TRBV6-6 | CASSYSAGGTQETQYF | TGTGCCAGCAGTTACTCGGCGGGAGGAACCCAAGAGACCCAGTACTTC
TRBJ2-3 | many | NA | TRBV4-1 | CASSQDRGIRGPAGTQYF | TGCGCCAGCAGCCAAGATAGGGGGATCCGGGGGCCGGCGGGTACGCAGTATTTT
TRBJ1-2 | few | TRBD1 | TRBV7-2 | CASSLALRDRVGGYTF | TGTGCCAGCAGCTTAGCCCTCCGGGACAGGGTGGGAGGCTACACCTTC
TRBJ1-2 | NA | NA | TRBV7-6 | CASSLADQTIYGYTF | TGTGCCAGCAGCTTAGCAGACCAGACCATCTATGGCTACACATTC
TRBJ2-1 | many | TRBD2 | TRBV20-1 | CSARDLGASGTVKDNEQFF | TGCAGTGCTAGAGATCTCGGGGCTAGCGGGACCGTCAAGGACAATGAGCAGTTCTTC
TRBJ2-7 | many | TRBD1 | TRBV29-1 | CSAMTGSGYEQYF | TGCAGCGCCATGACAGGGAGTGGGTACGAGCAGTACTTC
TRBJ2-1 | few | NA | TRBV5-1 | CASSLVFADEQFF | TGCGCCAGCAGCTTGGTCTTCGCGGATGAGCAGTTCTTC
TRBJ1-4 | NA | NA | TRBV7-6 | CASSLDLAATNEKLFF | TGTGCCAGCAGCTTAGACCTTGCTGCAACTAATGAAAAACTGTTTTTT
TRBJ2-5 | many | TRBD1 | TRBV6-6 | CASSTRGRGYQETQYF | TGTGCCAGCAGCACCAGGGGCAGGGGGTACCAAGAGACCCAGTACTTC
TRBJ2-7 | NA | NA | TRBV9 | CASSPWAVAYEQYF | TGTGCCAGCAGCCCCTGGGCGGTAGCCTACGAGCAGTACTTC
TRBJ2-1 | NA | TRBD2 | TRBV9 | CASSVAPNSGRGSYNEQFF | TGTGCCAGCAGCGTAGCACCCAACAGCGGGAGAGGATCCTACAATGAGCAGTTCTTC
TRBJ2-7 | NA | TRBD1 | TRBV28 | CASSSLTGGGDEQYF | TGTGCCAGCAGTTCCCTGACAGGGGGAGGAGACGAGCAGTACTTC
TRBJ1-5 | NA | TRBD1 | TRBV28 | CASSRTGYQNSNQPQHF | TGTGCCAGCAGCCGGACAGGGTACCAAAATAGCAATCAGCCCCAGCATTTT
TRBJ2-1 | NA | NA | TRBV7-2 | CASSLARAGASSYNEQFF | TGTGCCAGCAGCTTAGCGAGGGCGGGGGCCTCCTCCTACAATGAGCAGTTCTTC
TRBJ2-2 | many | NA | TRBV29-1 | CSVDQGQNTGELFF | TGCAGCGTCGACCAGGGACAGAACACCGGGGAGCTGTTTTTT
TRBJ2-3 | many | TRBD2 | TRBV29-1 | CSGRTSGRSDTQYF | TGCAGCGGCAGGACTAGCGGGAGGTCAGATACGCAGTATTTT
TRBJ2-3 | NA | NA | TRBV15 | CATMEWGPDPDTQYF | TGTGCCACCATGGAATGGGGCCCGGACCCAGATACGCAGTATTTT
TRBJ2-7 | many | TRBD2 | TRBV3-1 | CASSHGLVNYEQYF | TGTGCCAGCAGCCATGGACTAGTGAATTACGAGCAGTACTTC
TRBJ2-7 | few | NA | TRBV28 | CASSSSLGFYEQYF | TGTGCCAGCAGTAGCTCCCTAGGCTTCTACGAGCAGTACTTC
TRBJ1-1 | few | TRBD1 | TRBV12-3/TRBV12-4 | CASSSPDRGNTEAFF | TGTGCCAGCAGCTCTCCTGACAGGGGAAACACTGAAGCTTTCTTT
TRBJ2-2 | few | NA | TRBV12-3/TRBV12-4 | CASGSLTGELFF | TGTGCCAGCGGGAGCCTCACCGGGGAGCTGTTTTTT
TRBJ2-3 | few | TRBD2 | TRBV20-1 | CSARRGSSGGGTDTQYF | TGCAGTGCTAGGCGGGGGTCTAGCGGGGGTGGCACAGATACGCAGTATTTT
TRBJ1-2 | few | NA | TRBV7-2 | CASSSYSGESGYTF | TGTGCCAGCAGCTCATACTCGGGGGAAAGTGGCTACACCTTC
TRBJ2-5 | few | TRBD2 | TRBV12-3/TRBV12-4 | CASSGRLRETQYF | TGTGCCAGCAGCGGGAGGCTCCGGGAGACCCAGTACTTC
TRBJ1-2 | many | NA | TRBV10-3 | CAISEGRDYGYTF | TGTGCCATCAGTGAGGGACGGGACTATGGCTACACCTTC
TRBJ2-2 | NA | TRBD1 | TRBV5-1 | CASSTGTGMDTGELFF | TGCGCCAGCAGCACGGGGACAGGGATGGACACCGGGGAGCTGTTTTTT
TRBJ2-2 | many | NA | TRBV20-1 | CSARGLRELNTGELFF | TGCAGTGCTAGAGGACTACGCGAGCTCAACACCGGGGAGCTGTTTTTT
TRBJ1-5 | many | TRBD1 | TRBV28 | CASSSDRGPRGQPQHF | TGTGCCAGCAGTTCTGACAGGGGCCCGAGAGGGCAGCCCCAGCATTTT
TRBJ1-6 | NA | NA | TRBV7-2 | CASRGGTTNSPLHF | TGTGCCAGCAGGGGCGGGACAACCAATTCACCCCTCCACTTT
TRBJ2-7 | many | NA | TRBV29-1 | CSVELPATNREEQYF | TGCAGCGTTGAACTGCCGGCCACAAACCGGGAGGAGCAGTACTTC
TRBJ2-7 | NA | TRBD2 | TRBV7-8 | CASSLTSGIYEQYF | TGTGCCAGCAGCTTAACTAGCGGGATTTACGAGCAGTACTTC
TRBJ1-5 | NA | NA | TRBV3-1 | CASSQTRNQPQHF | TGTGCCAGCAGCCAGACACGCAATCAGCCCCAGCATTTT
TRBJ1-4 | NA | NA | TRBV5-1 | CASSLGQVSGNEKLFF | TGCGCCAGCAGCTTGGGGCAGGTTTCGGGTAATGAAAAACTGTTTTTT
TRBJ1-4 | few | TRBD1 | TRBV18 | CASSPRTGWDEKLFF | TGTGCCAGCTCACCGCGGACAGGGTGGGATGAAAAACTGTTTTTT
TRBJ2-3 | many | TRBD2 | TRBV20-1 | CSARDSGSMYTQYF | TGCAGTGCTAGAGATAGCGGGAGTATGTATACGCAGTATTTT
TRBJ2-4 | few | NA | TRBV7-9 | CASTWTGTARDF | TGTGCCAGCACATGGACCGGGACCGCCCGAGACTTC
TRBJ2-1 | few | NA | TRBV20-1 | CSAIGVGNGRNEQFF | TGCAGTGCTATCGGGGTCGGCAACGGTCGGAATGAGCAGTTCTTC
TRBJ1-5 | few | NA | TRBV2 | CASSDLSRSNQPQHF | TGTGCCAGCAGTGACTTGTCTCGTAGCAATCAGCCCCAGCATTTT
TRBJ2-5 | few | TRBD2 | TRBV11-2 | CASSKGLADQETQYF | TGTGCCAGCAGCAAAGGACTAGCGGACCAAGAGACCCAGTACTTC
TRBJ2-7 | few | TRBD1 | TRBV6-5 | CASSRATGHYEQYF | TGTGCCAGCAGTAGGGCGACAGGGCACTACGAGCAGTACTTC
TRBJ1-1 | NA | NA | TRBV6-6 | CASSYRREDTEAFF | TGTGCCAGCAGTTACAGGAGGGAGGACACTGAAGCTTTCTTT
TRBJ2-7 | NA | TRBD2 | TRBV2 | CASSGGGILSYEQYF | TGTGCCAGCAGTGGGGGGGGAATCCTCTCCTACGAGCAGTACTTC
TRBJ1-2 | many | NA | TRBV20-1 | CSAVQGSEGYTF | TGCAGTGCTGTTCAGGGATCGGAGGGCTACACCTTC
TRBJ2-2 | NA | NA | TRBV7-9 | CASSSSGLGHTGELFF | TGTGCCAGCAGCTCAAGCGGATTGGGGCACACCGGGGAGCTGTTTTTT
TRBJ1-2 | NA | TRBD1 | TRBV5-1 | CASSLELGQYNYGYTF | TGCGCCAGCAGCTTGGAATTGGGACAGTATAACTATGGCTACACCTTC
TRBJ2-1 | many | NA | TRBV24-1 | CATSEYNEQFF | TGTGCCACCAGCGAGTACAATGAGCAGTTCTTC